These 20 T cell receptor beta chains came from one sample sequenced in a study of blood T cell repertoires in COVID-19. The data were produced by immunoSEQ multiplex PCR, yet TCRdb's version contains in-frame clones alone and is incomplete. The top ten clones hold about 0.78% of a sample with a few hundred thousand clones, roughly nine tenths of them seen once. Sequencing input: PBMCs or T cells enriched from blood (not recorded which). All receptors derive from a woman between 35 and 50 years old who had been exposed to COVID-19.

The chain joins TRBV30 to TRBJ1-4; TRBD1 is a possible D gene (5 bases). Trimming took off 0 bases at V and 8 bases at J, with 19 bases between the two ends. Germline V CDR1 and CDR2: GTSNPN, SVGIG (reference sequence). The CDR3 has 16 amino acids. DNA for the CDR3: TGTGCCTGGAGTGTCAGGGTCGCAAGGCTAGGAGAAAAACTGTTTTTT. Translating gives CAWSVRVARLGEKLFF. Looking up the rest from reference TRBV30 and TRBJ1-4 gives the full variable domain: SQTIHQWPATLVQPVGSPLSLECTVEGTSNPNLYWYRQAAGRGLQLLFYSVGIGQISSEVPQNLSASRPQDRQFILSSKKLLLSDSGFYLCAWSVRVARLGEKLFFGSGTQLSVL.

The chain combines TRBV7-3 with TRBJ2-3; D possibly corresponds to TRBD2 (6 bases). V lost 5 bases to trimming and J lost 3 bases, with 6 bases between them. Germline lookup yields CDR1 SGHTA and CDR2 FQGTGA. The CDR3 has 12 amino acids. CDR3: CASSGRTDTQYF. The CDR3 region has the DNA TGTGCCAGCAGCGGGAGGACAGATACGCAGTATTTT.

This chain links TRBV7-9 with TRBJ1-1, with D uncertain. Germline CDR1 SEHNR, CDR2 FQNEAQ (reference sequence). This CDR3 spans 12 amino acids. The germline V and J ends were trimmed by 5 bases and 6 bases, with 10 bases remaining between them. For the CDR3, the DNA is TGTGCCAGCAGCCGATCAGTTGCTGAAGCTTTCTTT. It codes for CASSRSVAEAFF. The full variable domain, rest sourced from reference TRBV7-9 and TRBJ1-1, is DTGVSQNPRHKITKRGQNVTFRCDPISEHNRLYWYRQTLGQGPEFLTYFQNEAQLEKSRLLSDRFSAERPKGSFSTLEIQRTEQGDSAMYLCASSRSVAEAFFGQGTRLTVV.

V and J are TRBV15 and TRBJ1-6, with 8 nucleotides matching TRBD1. Germline V gene sequence: CDR1 LNHNV, CDR2 YYDKDF (reference sequence). The CDR3 totals 14 residues. V shed 3 bases, J shed 13 bases, and the junction held 8 bases outside the gene matches. CDR3 loop: CATSSARQGFPLHF. The CDR3 DNA reads as TGTGCCACCAGCAGCGCGAGACAGGGGTTCCCCCTCCACTTT.

The chain has TRBV7-8 and TRBJ2-3; maybe TRBD1 (5 bases). The CDR3 consists of 15 residues. Trimming took 5 bases from V and 0 from J, leaving 12 bases between them. From germline, CDR1 is SGHVS and CDR2 FQNEAQ. The CDR3 reads CASSSRAQSTDTQYF. CDR3 DNA sequence: TGTGCCAGCAGCAGCAGGGCCCAGAGCACAGATACGCAGTATTTT.

The chain joins TRBV19 to TRBJ1-1; 9 bases are a match to TRBD1. The CDR3 covers 14 residues. Trimming at V came to 6 bases and at J to 4 bases, leaving 6 bases not matched to a gene. The germline V gene encodes CDR1 LNHDA and CDR2 SQIVND (reference sequence). The DNA for the CDR3 is TGTGCCAGTAGACGAGACAGGGGGTTCACTGAAGCTTTCTTT. Its translation is CASRRDRGFTEAFF.

V gene TRBV4-1 combines with J gene TRBJ2-3; TRBD2 matches at 14 bases. CDR1 is MGHRA, CDR2 YSYEKL, per germline. With 1 base clipped from V and 5 bases from J, the junction kept 5 bases outside the gene matches. The CDR3 spans 17 residues. CDR3 bases: TGCGCCAGCAGCCAAGGGGGGACTAGCGGGAGTTTAGATACGCAGTATTTT. This encodes CASSQGGTSGSLDTQYF.

This sequence joins TRBV21-1 and TRBJ2-7; the table's D call of TRBD1 was not tested on the DNA. TRBV21-1 represents a pseudogene. This CDR3 comprises 17 residues. CDR3 loop: CASSRPGQGAGAYEQYF. CDR3 DNA sequence: TGTGCCAGCAGCAGGCCGGGACAGGGGGCAGGGGCCTACGAGCAGTACTTC.

The genes are TRBV18 and TRBJ2-1; D remains unclear. Germline V gene data show CDR1 as KGHSH and CDR2 as LQKENI. CDR3 size: 15 residues. V was trimmed by 3 bases and J by 2 bases, leaving 11 bases between them. CDR3 nucleotides: TGTGCCAGCTCACCCGGGTCGGATCCCTACAATGAGCAGTTCTTC. Translating gives CASSPGSDPYNEQFF. The complete variable domain, with remaining parts taken from reference TRBV18 and TRBJ2-1, reads NAGVMQNPRHLVRRRGQEARLRCSPMKGHSHVYWYRQLPEEGLKFMVYLQKENIIDESGMPKERFSAEFPKEGPSILRIQQVVRGDSAAYFCASSPGSDPYNEQFFGPGTRLTVL.

Here the CDR3 reads CASRGSSGELFF. In DNA, the CDR3 is TGTGCCTCCAGGGGTTCTAGCGGGGAGCTGTTTTTT. V is TRBV12-3 or TRBV12-4 and J is TRBJ2-2, with a tentative D call TRBD1 (6 bases). This CDR3 comprises 12 residues. V was trimmed by 11 bases and J by 7 bases, leaving 14 bases between them.

CDR3 amino acids: CASTPRTGVLEQYF. The CDR3 region has the DNA TGCGCCAGCACCCCCAGGACAGGGGTTTTGGAGCAGTACTTC. The chain couples TRBV10-1 to TRBJ2-7; TRBD1 agrees at 9 bases. Germline V lookup: CDR1 WNHNN, CDR2 SYGVQD (reference sequence). The CDR3 contains 14 residues. J was trimmed by 7 bases and V by 7 bases; bases with no gene match: 11.

The rearrangement links TRBV24-1 to TRBJ1-2; possibly TRBD1 for D (5 bases). V was cut by 4 bases and J by 4 bases, with 12 bases left in between. The CDR3 consists of 14 residues. Germline V gene data show CDR1 as KGHDR and CDR2 as SFDVKD. CDR3 loop: CATSDSTARYGYTF. In DNA, the CDR3 is TGTGCCACCAGTGACTCGACAGCCCGCTATGGCTACACCTTC.

J is TRBJ1-6 and V is TRBV30; 8 bases map to TRBD1. CDR1 and CDR2 from the germline V gene are GTSNPN and SVGIG (reference sequence). The CDR3 runs 15 residues. The J segment lost 5 bases and the V segment lost 4 bases, leaving 7 bases of the junction unmatched. CDR3 amino acids: CAWMRKTGDNSPLHF. The CDR3 DNA sequence: TGTGCCTGGATGCGCAAGACAGGGGATAATTCACCCCTCCACTTT. Drawing the rest from reference TRBV30 and TRBJ1-6, the complete variable domain is SQTIHQWPATLVQPVGSPLSLECTVEGTSNPNLYWYRQAAGRGLQLLFYSVGIGQISSEVPQNLSASRPQDRQFILSSKKLLLSDSGFYLCAWMRKTGDNSPLHFGNGTRLTVT.

This clone has just a few counts. The J gene is TRBJ2-1, the V gene TRBV7-9; maybe TRBD2 (6 bases). The length of the CDR3 is 18 residues. The ends were cut back, 1 base at V and 0 bases at J, with 16 bases in the middle. Germline V lookup: CDR1 SEHNR, CDR2 FQNEAQ (reference sequence). CDR3 residues: CASSLGGRGASSYNEQFF. The CDR3 bases are TGTGCCAGCAGCTTAGGAGGTCGCGGGGCCAGCTCCTACAATGAGCAGTTCTTC.

The chain employs TRBV19 and TRBJ1-1; a weak D match, TRBD1 (6 bases). In germline, CDR1 is LNHDA, CDR2 SQIVND (reference sequence). V was trimmed by 6 bases and J by 0 bases, leaving 14 bases between them. The CDR3 length is 15 residues. The CDR3 DNA reads as TGTGCCAGTAGACCGGCAGGGGCCATGAACACTGAAGCTTTCTTT. Translated: CASRPAGAMNTEAFF.

The V and J genes are TRBV28 and TRBJ2-4; D not resolved. V dropped 6 bases and J dropped 0 bases, with 12 bases sitting between them. Germline CDR1 reads MDHEN; CDR2 reads SYDVKM. This CDR3 is 15 amino acids long. CDR3 region: CASSPTSLAKNIQYF. In DNA, the CDR3 is TGTGCCAGCAGCCCAACGTCACTAGCCAAAAACATTCAGTACTTC.

V gene TRBV18 combines with J gene TRBJ1-5; 9 bases line up with TRBD1. This CDR3 region has 16 residues. The germline gives CDR1 KGHSH, CDR2 LQKENI. After removal of 4 bases from V and 4 bases from J, the junction contained 8 bases not matched to a gene. CDR3 amino acids: CASSRGTGTWNQPQHF. CDR3 in DNA: TGTGCCAGCTCACGCGGGACAGGGACTTGGAATCAGCCCCAGCATTTT. The complete variable domain, with remaining parts taken from reference TRBV18 and TRBJ1-5, reads NAGVMQNPRHLVRRRGQEARLRCSPMKGHSHVYWYRQLPEEGLKFMVYLQKENIIDESGMPKERFSAEFPKEGPSILRIQQVVRGDSAAYFCASSRGTGTWNQPQHFGDGTRLSIL.

V gene TRBV6-4 combines with J gene TRBJ1-6, with 7 bases aligning to TRBD1. Germline trimming cut 6 bases from V and 4 bases from J; bases unmatched to any gene: 15. CDR1 is MRHNA and CDR2 is SNTAGT in the germline V gene. The CDR3 spans 18 residues. DNA of the CDR3: TGTGCCAGCAGCAGGACAGGCCCGTCAGAATGGTATAATTCACCCCTCCACTTT. It is translated as CASSRTGPSEWYNSPLHF.

With respect to this clone: Other DNA sequences in this specimen translate into the identical CDR3. The chain is built from TRBV24-1 and TRBJ1-2; TRBD1 aligns across 9 bases. V dropped 4 bases and J dropped 6; count of bases not matched to a gene: 2. Germline V gene lookup returns CDR1 KGHDR and CDR2 SFDVKD. This CDR3 is built from 13 residues. The CDR3 DNA reads TGTGCCACCAGTGACAGGGACAGGGATGGCTACACCTTC. Protein sequence: CATSDRDRDGYTF.

The chain uses TRBV7-8 and TRBJ2-2; 9 nucleotides align to TRBD2. Per the germline V gene, CDR1 is SGHVS and CDR2 is FQNEAQ. Trimming took 1 base from V and 4 from J; bases not matched to a gene: 7. The CDR3 has 17 residues. The CDR3 spells CASSLEGTSLLTGELFF. CDR3 bases: TGTGCCAGCAGCTTAGAAGGGACTAGCCTACTCACCGGGGAGCTGTTTTTT.